This T cell receptor beta chain was sequenced during a study of neoadjuvant anti-PD-1 for oral cavity cancer (dated by TCRdb to the early 2020s). Broadly, across the study: Three to four biweekly doses of nivolumab at 3 mg/kg were mostly administered to patients before curative-intent surgical resection. Under RECIST 1.1, a patient counted as a responder if showing complete response, partial response or stable disease, and as a non-responder if showing progression. A fourth nivolumab dose was given around day 43 to patients without progression, and definitive surgical resection was performed in those patients on days 50-56. The parent correlative cohort included some 13 patients, with an approximately 35% response rate. What the authors observed across the whole study: Only a few patients per response group were included in the TCR analyses, and larger cohorts for validation were called for by the authors. Greater tumor shrinkage was correlated with larger post-treatment sizes of preexisting intratumoral clones, suggesting that expansion of preexisting clones contributed to response. Higher pretreatment blood Treg/Th17 ratios correlated with higher pretreatment blood TCRbeta clonality and lower post-treatment tumor TCRbeta clonality.

The CDR3 sequence holds 15 residues, the cysteine and phenylalanine included. The DNA shown is the 45-base CDR3, in frame from base 1. At the junction V is shortened by 0 bases and J by 5 bases, with 13 bases in between. CDR1 and CDR2, looked up from the germline V gene, are SGHVS and FNYEAQ. What the time point label conveys for this sample: after neoadjuvant nivolumab, at surgical resection. The patients had newly diagnosed stage II-IVA oral cavity squamous cell carcinoma and had not received any prior systemic or radiation treatment. Everyone in the cohort had locally advanced, HPV-negative oral cavity squamous cell carcinoma. The samples were obtained from a longitudinal correlative study of a single-arm phase II trial testing neoadjuvant nivolumab in oral cavity squamous cell carcinoma. Genomic DNA-based TCRbeta sequencing was performed on subject-matched pre- and post-treatment PBMCs and tumors from three responders and three non-responders. The Maxwell RSC DNA from Tissue kit was used to isolate genomic DNA from tumor tissue.

Tumor libraries used mostly roughly 4.8 ug of input genomic DNA for survey sequencing, with two replicates per sample. Following the manufacturer's instructions, the team built TCRbeta libraries using the immunoSEQ hsTCRbeta kit. An Illumina NovaSeq 6000 S4 flow cell was used to sequence the final libraries, which had first been combined to 3 nM. Under the source paper's analysis protocol: Raw data preprocessing and quality control were performed with the immunoSEQ Analyzer. The analysis was limited to productive rearrangements, and each clonotype was defined by a unique CDR3 amino acid sequence. Using the R package tcR, the researchers computed the Gini-Simpson index as their estimate of repertoire clonality. Gini indices were compared with Student's t test, and associations with tumor size change were assessed by Pearson correlation. Imported from immuneACCESS, the table was reduced by TCRdb to in-frame sequences with V and J called. These copies leave out some clones; in studies compared against another copy, an unresolved V gene accounts for under half, and the cause of the remainder is not known. V, J and clone size reflect that table, while D and trimming were determined from the DNA. In all, the sample holds around 37,000 clones, and 35% to 40% of those were seen once. The top ten clonotypes cover about a sixth of the sample.

Regarding this clone: Which antigen it targets is not known. Per-base quality was not reported, and no clone a single base away is much larger than it.

The TCR comes from a person aged 40 to 85 with oral cavity squamous cell carcinoma. The V and J genes are TRBV7-6 and TRBJ2-5, with the D gene call left open. The sample here was tumor tissue, taken after nivolumab (anti-PD-1) treatment. The CDR3 reads as follows: CASSLAGPTRETQYF. The DNA sequence is as follows: TGTGCCAGCAGCTTAGCAGGACCAACACGCGAGACCCAGTACTTC. When the CDR3 is completed using the reference TRBV7-6 and TRBJ2-5 genes on either side, the full variable domain is GAGVSQSPRYKVTKRGQDVALRCDPISGHVSLYWYRQALGQGPEFLTYFNYEAQQDKSGLPNDRFSAERPEGSISTLTIQRTEQRDSAMYRCASSLAGPTRETQYFGPGTRLLVL.